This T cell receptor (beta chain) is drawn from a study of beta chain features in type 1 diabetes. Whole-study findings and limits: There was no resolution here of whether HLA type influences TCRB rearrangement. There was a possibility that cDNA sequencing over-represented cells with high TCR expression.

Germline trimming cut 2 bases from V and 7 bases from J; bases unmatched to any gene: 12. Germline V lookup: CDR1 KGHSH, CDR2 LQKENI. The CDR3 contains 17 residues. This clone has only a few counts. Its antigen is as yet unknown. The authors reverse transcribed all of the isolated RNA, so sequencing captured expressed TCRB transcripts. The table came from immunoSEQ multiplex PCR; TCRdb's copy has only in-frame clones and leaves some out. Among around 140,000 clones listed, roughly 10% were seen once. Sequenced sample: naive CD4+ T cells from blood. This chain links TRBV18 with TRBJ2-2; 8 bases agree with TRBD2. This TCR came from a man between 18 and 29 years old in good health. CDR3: CASSPNSGGAGNGELFF. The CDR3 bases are TGTGCCAGCTCACCAAACAGCGGGGGCGCCGGGAACGGGGAGCTGTTTTTT.